These 24 T cell receptor beta chains were sequenced from one sample in a study of T cells after yellow fever vaccination. TCRdb re-called the 5' RACE reads through MiXCR, storing one row per CDR3 protein. The sample lists under 20,000 distinct CDR3 sequences; more than 4% were seen once. Sequences were derived from PBMCs, either bulk or a sorted T-cell subset (CD4+, CD8+, memory, or dextramer-sorted; not recorded which), sampled 15 days after the yellow fever booster vaccination. These receptors were collected from a man younger than 40 who received the YFV17D yellow fever vaccine.

By share, this clonotype ranks as medium-sized. The chain uses TRBV7-2 and TRBJ2-3, with D uncertain. V was cut by 5 bases and J by 12 bases, with 12 bases left in between. Germline V gene lookup returns CDR1 SGHTA and CDR2 FQGNSA. The CDR3 extends over 11 amino acids. Here the CDR3 reads CASSDLGVQYF. DNA of the CDR3: TGTGCCAGCAGCGACCTGGGCGTACAGTATTTT. The whole variable domain, filled in from reference TRBV7-2 and TRBJ2-3, reads GAGVSQSPSNKVTEKGKDVELRCDPISGHTALYWYRQSLGQGLEFLIYFQGNSAPDKSGLPSDRFSAERTGGSVSTLTIQRTQQEDSAVYLCASSDLGVQYFGPGTRLTVL.

This clonotype was counted ten times or more. The V call is TRBV19, the J call TRBJ2-2; the D gene is possibly TRBD2 (6 bases). Trimming took 2 bases from V and 14 from J, leaving 24 bases between them. Germline CDR1 and CDR2: LNHDA and SQIVND (reference sequence). This CDR3 comprises 16 residues. DNA of the CDR3: TGTGCCAGTAGTATACAGAGGGTATTGAACACCGGGGGTCTGTTTTTT. The encoded protein is CASSIQRVLNTGGLFF.

This clonotype showed up many times. V and J are TRBV5-1 and TRBJ2-1; D is perhaps TRBD1 or TRBD2 (5 bases each). The germline CDR1 and CDR2 sequences are SGHRS and YFSETQ. The CDR3 contains 14 residues. The V gene lost 3 bases and the J gene lost 3 bases, with 10 bases spanning the gap. Here the CDR3 reads CASSSTGLYNEQFF. CDR3 nucleotides: TGCGCCAGCAGCTCCACGGGGCTCTACAATGAGCAGTTCTTC.

Judged by abundance, this clonotype is medium-sized. The V and J genes are TRBV27 and TRBJ2-3; 9 nucleotides align to TRBD2. Trimming at V came to 2 bases and at J to 10 bases, leaving 10 bases not matched to a gene. This CDR3 is 15 amino acids long. Germline V lookup: CDR1 MNHEY, CDR2 SMNVEV (reference sequence). CDR3 residues: CASSLVAGVPLPQYF. DNA for the CDR3: TGTGCCAGCAGTTTAGTAGCGGGAGTCCCCCTCCCGCAGTATTTT.

This clonotype was recorded many times. J is TRBJ2-7 and V is TRBV21-1; TRBD1, the table's D call, lacks a check against the DNA. TRBV21-1 is a pseudogene. This CDR3 contains 16 residues. CDR3 residues: CASSTPRHGPSYEQYF. As DNA, the CDR3 is TGTGCCAGCAGCACCCCCCGGCACGGACCTTCCTACGAGCAGTACTTC.

This chain links TRBV19 with TRBJ2-1; tentative D call: TRBD2 (5 bases). V dropped 5 bases and J dropped 4 bases, with 12 bases sitting between them. Germline CDR1 and CDR2: LNHDA and SQIVND (reference sequence). This CDR3 comprises 14 residues. The chain's CDR3 is CASSPLGAYNEQFF. CDR3 DNA sequence: TGTGCCAGTAGTCCCCTGGGAGCGTACAATGAGCAGTTCTTC.

This clonotype was picked up many times. The rearrangement uses TRBV7-3 and TRBJ2-2; D call uncertain. This CDR3 spans 13 amino acids. V was clipped by 0 bases and J by 5 bases, with 4 bases between them. From germline, CDR1 is SGHTA and CDR2 FQGTGA. CDR3 DNA sequence: TGTGCCAGCAGCTTAACGGGGACCGGGGAGCTGTTTTTT. Residues: CASSLTGTGELFF.

This clonotype was observed a handful of times. The chain uses TRBV12-3 or TRBV12-4 and TRBJ2-1, with D maybe TRBD2 (7 bases). This CDR3 spans 16 amino acids. V was cut by 5 bases and J by 1 base, with 15 bases left in between. The CDR3 DNA sequence: TGTGCCAGCAGTCCGTCGGGGGGCTATTCCTACAATGAGCAGTTCTTC. This encodes CASSPSGGYSYNEQFF.

This clonotype showed up many times. The chain has TRBV5-1 and TRBJ2-7, with 7 bases aligning to TRBD2. CDR3 length: 13 residues. Germline CDR1 SGHRS, CDR2 YFSETQ. The ends lost 6 bases at V and 3 bases at J; junction bases unmatched: 6. The CDR3 bases are TGCGCCAGCAAGGAGACTAGCCGCTACGAGCAGTACTTC. Protein sequence: CASKETSRYEQYF.

This clonotype was recorded at least ten times. The CDR3 nucleotides read TGTGCCAGCAGCGGCCGACAGGGAACCTACGAGCAGTACTTC. Protein sequence: CASSGRQGTYEQYF. The V call is TRBV9, the J call TRBJ2-7; 7 bases match TRBD1. The germline CDR1 and CDR2 sequences are SGDLS and YYNGEE. The CDR3 contains 14 residues. V lost 3 bases to trimming and J lost 2 bases; unmatched junction nucleotides: 5.

This clonotype was counted at least ten times. The chain joins TRBV7-2 to TRBJ2-1; 9 positions agree with TRBD2. J gave up 4 bases and V 2 bases, and 6 bases lay outside the gene matches. This CDR3 comprises 16 residues. Germline V gene sequence: CDR1 SGHTA, CDR2 FQGNSA. CDR3 in amino acids: CASSLSMAGGYNEQFF. For the CDR3, the DNA is TGTGCCAGCAGCTTATCAATGGCGGGAGGGTACAATGAGCAGTTCTTC.

This clonotype is deemed medium-sized. The chain is built from TRBV12-3 or TRBV12-4 and TRBJ2-1; 10 positions agree with TRBD1. The length of the CDR3 is 15 residues. Unmatched junction bases numbered 7, after V lost 3 bases and J lost 8 bases. The CDR3 DNA sequence: TGTGCCAGCAGTTTTAGGGACAGGGGTTTCGATGAGCAGTTCTTC. Amino acid sequence: CASSFRDRGFDEQFF.

By frequency in the sample, this clonotype is medium-sized. The chain links TRBV5-1 to TRBJ2-2; 8 nucleotides line up with TRBD2. The CDR3 is 16 amino acids. V lost 4 bases to trimming and J lost 6 bases; unmatched junction nucleotides: 11. Germline-derived CDR1 and CDR2 are SGHRS and YFSETQ. CDR3 in amino acids: CASSLEASGSSGELFF. CDR3 sequence (DNA): TGCGCCAGCAGCCTCGAAGCTAGCGGGTCCTCCGGGGAGCTGTTTTTT.

This clonotype was recorded many times. The chain couples TRBV24-1 to TRBJ2-1, with 7 bases that match TRBD2. Germline V gene data show CDR1 as KGHDR and CDR2 as SFDVKD. Unmatched junction bases numbered 8, after V lost 5 bases and J lost 5 bases. This CDR3 comprises 15 residues. The CDR3, as DNA: TGTGCCACCAGTGGCAATAGACTAGCAGACAATGAGCAGTTCTTC. This sequence encodes CATSGNRLADNEQFF.

This clonotype was counted at least ten times. This chain uses TRBV7-8 with TRBJ2-3, with 7 bases lining up with TRBD1. V gave up 5 bases and J gave up 9 bases; unmatched junction bases: 17. Germline-derived CDR1 and CDR2 are SGHVS and FQNEAQ. The CDR3 length is 16 residues. The CDR3 nucleotides are TGTGCCAGCAGCCCCGGGACAGCTACGGTCCGTGAAACGCAGTATTTT. This gives the protein CASSPGTATVRETQYF.

This clonotype was detected ten times or more. The rearrangement uses TRBV3-1 and TRBJ1-5; a possible D gene is TRBD1 (5 bases). The CDR3 spans 12 residues. The V gene lost 4 bases and the J gene lost 5 bases, with 6 bases spanning the gap. Germline V gene lookup returns CDR1 LGHDT and CDR2 YNNKEL (reference sequence). The CDR3 region has the DNA TGTGCCAGCAGCCGAGGGGATCAGCCCCAGCATTTT. Its translation is CASSRGDQPQHF.

This clonotype was counted ten times or more. The V gene is TRBV18, the J gene TRBJ2-2, with D hard to call. V lost 7 bases, J lost 0 bases, and 6 bases lay in between. The CDR3 extends over 13 amino acids. Germline V lookup: CDR1 KGHSH, CDR2 LQKENI. The CDR3 loop is CASLQSNTGELFF. For the CDR3, the DNA is TGTGCCAGCTTGCAGTCGAACACCGGGGAGCTGTTTTTT.

This clonotype was seen many times. The V and J genes are TRBV4-1 and TRBJ2-1; TRBD1 agrees at 7 bases. The germline gives CDR1 MGHRA, CDR2 YSYEKL. J was trimmed by 11 bases and V by 6 bases; bases with no gene match: 19. The CDR3 is 16 amino acids. Written as DNA, the CDR3 is TGCGCCAGCAGTGATCTGGGGACAGATATTACCACAAAGCAGTTCTTC. The encoded protein is CASSDLGTDITTKQFF.

This clonotype was detected ten times or more. The gene calls are TRBV13 and TRBJ2-2, with 8 positions matching TRBD1. CDR1 PRHDT and CDR2 FYEKMQ come from the germline V gene (reference sequence). The CDR3 is 15 amino acids. The V segment lost 5 bases and the J segment 1 base; nucleotides outside the gene matches: 3. CDR3 in amino acids: CASSRQGRNTGELFF. The CDR3 nucleotides are TGTGCCAGCAGCCGACAGGGGCGGAACACCGGGGAGCTGTTTTTT.

This clonotype was detected ten times or more. The rearrangement links TRBV9 to TRBJ2-1, with 8 bases fitting TRBD2. In germline, CDR1 is SGDLS, CDR2 YYNGEE. This CDR3 region has 19 residues. V trimming: 0 bases; J trimming: 2 bases; junction bases outside the gene matches: 13. CDR3 DNA sequence: TGTGCCAGCAGCGTAGGGTTGAGTCGAGCGGGAGTTGCCTACAATGAGCAGTTCTTC. It specifies CASSVGLSRAGVAYNEQFF.

This clonotype showed up many times. This chain joins TRBV5-6 and TRBJ2-5; 7 bases line up with TRBD1. V shed 0 bases and J 5 bases; nucleotides not matched to a gene: 10. Germline CDR1 SGHDT, CDR2 YYEEEE. This CDR3 is built from 16 residues. The CDR3 spells CASSLEGGRSPETQYF. Written as DNA, the CDR3 is TGTGCCAGCAGCTTGGAAGGGGGCCGGTCTCCGGAGACCCAGTACTTC. The full variable domain, completed using reference TRBV5-6 and TRBJ2-5, is DAGVTQSPTHLIKTRGQQVTLRCSPKSGHDTVSWYQQALGQGPQFIFQYYEEEERQRGNFPDRFSGHQFPNYSSELNVNALLLGDSALYLCASSLEGGRSPETQYFGPGTRLLVL.

About this clonotype itself: A clone one base away is much larger, so this may be a read error. This sequence joins TRBV7-9 and TRBJ2-6, with TRBD1 as a possible D gene (5 bases). The CDR3 covers 15 residues. From germline, CDR1 is SEHNR and CDR2 FQNEAQ (reference sequence). The CDR3 DNA is TGTGCCAGCAGCTTAGGTGTCCCTGGGGCCAAAGTCCTGACTTTC. Translating it yields CASSLGVPGAKVLTF.

This clonotype has a count of ten or more. The rearrangement uses TRBV28 and TRBJ2-3; D possibly corresponds to TRBD1 (5 bases). V was clipped by 7 bases and J by 2 bases, with 16 bases between them. The CDR3 spans 15 residues. Germline-derived CDR1 and CDR2 are MDHEN and SYDVKM. The CDR3 loop is CASTWGYSSTDTQYF. The CDR3 coding sequence is TGTGCCAGCACCTGGGGCTATTCTTCCACAGATACGCAGTATTTT. Using reference TRBV28 and TRBJ2-3 for the parts outside the CDR3, the full variable domain is DVKVTQSSRYLVKRTGEKVFLECVQDMDHENMFWYRQDPGLGLRLIYFSYDVKMKEKGDIPEGYSVSREKKERFSLILESASTNQTSMYLCASTWGYSSTDTQYFGPGTRLTVL.

In its sample, this clonotype was seen many times. The rearrangement links TRBV29-1 to TRBJ2-7, with 8 bases lining up with TRBD1. The CDR3 sequence is 16 residues long. Germline lookup yields CDR1 SQVTM and CDR2 ANQGSEA. J was trimmed by 3 bases and V by 0 bases; bases with no gene match: 10. CDR3 residues: CSVEDWAQQGGYEQYF. The CDR3 bases are TGCAGCGTTGAAGATTGGGCTCAACAGGGGGGCTACGAGCAGTACTTC.